A selection of T cell receptor beta chains follows, all from one sample in a study of response to subunit inactivated influenza vaccine. Each CDR3 protein is one row after TCRdb ran MiXCR on the RT-PCR reads. The sample includes about 240,000 distinct CDR3 sequences, roughly an eighth of them seen just once. The starting material was non-naive T cells sorted from PBMCs, obtained approximately 15 days before vaccination. These receptors all stem from a man aged 50 to 59 who received an inactivated influenza vaccine. Each CDR3 is given with its conserved first and last residue. D genes are given only for firm matches. Some rows have no size entry. The others give once, few or many, or a class for an expanded clone.

TGTGCCAGTAGTACAAAAACAGGGGACACTGAAGCTTTCTTT	CASSTKTGDTEAFF	TRBV19	TRBJ1-1	.	TRBD1
TGCAGTGCGAATAGCGGACCTTCCTACGAGCAGTACTTC	CSANSGPSYEQYF	TRBV20-1	TRBJ2-7	.	.
TGTGCCAGCAGTCAGACTAGCTTTATCCCAAACATTCAGTACTTC	CASSQTSFIPNIQYF	TRBV14	TRBJ2-4	few	TRBD2
TGTGCCAGCAGTTACAAGGGGCCTGCCTACGAGCAGTACTTC	CASSYKGPAYEQYF	TRBV6-5	TRBJ2-7	.	.
TGTGCCAGCAGCCCCGGGGCGGCCGGGGAGCTGTTTTTT	CASSPGAAGELFF	TRBV6-1	TRBJ2-2	.	.
TGTGCCAGCAGCCCCGCGGTGAACACTGAAGCTTTCTTT	CASSPAVNTEAFF	TRBV3-1	TRBJ1-1	many	.
TGCGCCAGCAGTCTGGAGGAAACCTCCTACGAGCAGTACTTC	CASSLEETSYEQYF	TRBV23-1	TRBJ2-7	.	.
TGTGCCAGCTTCTTGTCGGCGGCCCCGTACCTCTTTGAAGCTTTCTTT	CASFLSAAPYLFEAFF	TRBV7-8	TRBJ1-1	few	.
TGCAGTGCTAGTGAGGGCGGCCCCACAGATACGCAGTATTTT	CSASEGGPTDTQYF	TRBV20-1	TRBJ2-3	few	.
TGCAGTGCTAGCAAGGGACTAAACAATGAGCAGTTCTTC	CSASKGLNNEQFF	TRBV20-1	TRBJ2-1	.	TRBD2
TGTGCCAGCAGCCAAGTAGGACAGTTTTATGGCTACACCTTC	CASSQVGQFYGYTF	TRBV4-2	TRBJ1-2	few	.
TGTGCCAGCAGGGGGGACCTGAATCAGCCCCAGCATTTT	CASRGDLNQPQHF	TRBV28	TRBJ1-5	.	.
TGCAGTGCCCTGGGCGGCACAACTAATGAAAAACTGTTTTTT	CSALGGTTNEKLFF	TRBV20-1	TRBJ1-4	few	.
TGTGCCAGCAGCCCGATTGCGGGCTACGAGCAGTACTTC	CASSPIAGYEQYF	TRBV5-6	TRBJ2-7	few	.
TGTGCCAGCAGCACGACAGGGAGCAATGGCTACACCTTC	CASSTTGSNGYTF	TRBV7-9	TRBJ1-2	.	TRBD1
TGTGCCAGCAGTTTAAGACTAGCGGGGGTTAAATACAATGAGCAGTTCTTC	CASSLRLAGVKYNEQFF	TRBV27	TRBJ2-1	many	TRBD2
TGCGCCAGCAGCTTCACAGGGAGATCTTCTAGTGGCGAGCAGTACTTC	CASSFTGRSSSGEQYF	TRBV5-1	TRBJ2-7	few	.
TGTGCCAGCAGTTACCGTAGCGGGAGGGGCGGGGAGCTGTTTTTT	CASSYRSGRGGELFF	TRBV6-5	TRBJ2-2	.	TRBD2
TGTGCCAGCAGTGAATTGACAGGGGGTGAAAAACTGTTTTTT	CASSELTGGEKLFF	TRBV6-1	TRBJ1-4	few	TRBD1
TGTGCCAGCAGCCCGATTGGAAGGGCTTTTACTGAAGCTTTCTTT	CASSPIGRAFTEAFF	TRBV3-1	TRBJ1-1	.	.
TGCAGTGCTAGAGATGTTGGAGGACGCTCCTACAATGAGCAGTTCTTC	CSARDVGGRSYNEQFF	TRBV20-1	TRBJ2-1	few	.
TGTGCCATCAGTGAGTTTCAGGGACGGTCTGGGGCCAACGTCCTGACTTTC	CAISEFQGRSGANVLTF	TRBV10-3	TRBJ2-6	.	.
TGTGCCAGCAGCTTTAGTTACAGGGTGGTTACAGATACGCAGTATTTT	CASSFSYRVVTDTQYF	TRBV7-2	TRBJ2-3	.	.
TGTGCCACCAGCACACTAGCGGGGATCCTCAACAATGAGCAGTTCTTC	CATSTLAGILNNEQFF	TRBV15	TRBJ2-1	.	TRBD2